This entry describes one T cell receptor beta chain. This sample was taken from a study of blood T cell repertoires in COVID-19. Whole-study context: Sites in the United States, Italy and Spain provided acute and convalescent COVID-19 samples. Sources were T cells, B-cell-depleted T cells, or PBMCs; the material itself was cDNA or gDNA.

The CDR3 totals 13 residues. Trimming left V 6 bases short and J 0 bases short, with 8 bases between. Per the original data handling: By means of reference gene primer amplification, nucleated cell counts were estimated. The assay was immunoSEQ multiplex PCR, and TCRdb's table has in-frame clones only and misses some. V and J calls and clone size are given by that table; D and trimming were obtained from the DNA. The data hold over 100,000 clones, with around 87% observed a single time. Sequenced sample: peripheral blood. The V gene is TRBV12-3 or TRBV12-4, the J gene TRBJ1-2; no clear D. This TCR derives from a man aged 50 to 60 with active or convalescent COVID-19. In nucleotides, the CDR3 is TGTGCCAGCAGCGAACTGGCTAACTATGGCTACACCTTC. Translation gives CASSELANYGYTF.